The 30 T cell receptor beta chains presented below share a single source sample, sequenced in a study of cytomegalovirus exposure and HLA in healthy donors. The PCR had 60 Vbeta and 13 Jbeta primers. Here immunoSEQ multiplex PCR was the method, and the copy in TCRdb shows in-frame clones only, minus some. Among 60,000 to 70,000 clones listed, approximately 81% were seen once. The specimen sequenced was PBMCs. These receptors came from a woman in her twenties or thirties in good health and CMV-seronegative.

A single count supports this clone. This chain links TRBV6-5 with TRBJ1-5; TRBD1 matches 9 bases. Germline CDR1 and CDR2: MNHEY and SVGAGI. CDR3 size: 15 residues. J gave up 0 bases and V 6 bases, and 3 bases lay outside the gene matches. The CDR3 is CASRPGQGSNQPQHF. CDR3 sequence (DNA): TGTGCCAGCAGGCCGGGACAGGGTAGCAATCAGCCCCAGCATTTT.

The rearrangement joins TRBV10-3 to TRBJ1-6; TRBD1 agrees at 8 bases. The CDR3 length is 14 residues. Germline CDR1 ENHRY, CDR2 SYGVKD. J lost 7 bases, V lost 9 bases, and 8 bases had no gene match. The chain's CDR3 is CAITPGGWNSPLHF. In DNA, the CDR3 is TGTGCCATAACCCCAGGGGGCTGGAATTCACCCCTCCACTTT.

The chain links TRBV18 to TRBJ2-7; TRBD1 aligns across 10 bases. Looked up from germline, CDR1 is KGHSH and CDR2 is LQKENI. This CDR3 has 15 residues. V was pared by 6 bases and J by 5 bases, with 10 bases of the junction left unmatched. CDR3 in amino acids: CASSASTGGKNEQYF. The CDR3 DNA is TGTGCCAGCTCGGCTTCGACAGGGGGCAAGAACGAGCAGTACTTC.

The rearrangement joins TRBV4-1 to TRBJ1-5; D ambiguous. V gave up 2 bases and J gave up 5 bases, with 13 bases separating them. The CDR3 runs to 15 residues. Germline loops: CDR1 MGHRA, CDR2 YSYEKL. For the CDR3, the DNA is TGCGCCAGCAGCCAACTTGGACGGACTGATCAGCCCCAGCATTTT. Its translation is CASSQLGRTDQPQHF.

As concerns this clone: One junction end disagrees with the germline gene, perhaps due to a read error. Other DNA sequences from this sample encode an identical CDR3 as well. This chain uses TRBV11-3 with TRBJ2-2; D is perhaps TRBD2 (5 bases). The CDR3 has 17 amino acids. CDR1 is SGHNT, CDR2 YENEEA, per germline. DNA for the CDR3: TGTGCCAGCAGCTTAGACCAAGGCGGGTTATACACCGGGGAGTTGTTTTTT. Translating gives CASSLDQGGLYTGELFF.

This clone was observed a single time. CDR3 DNA sequence: TGCGCCAGCAGCTTGGTGGGGCTAGCGGGGGGAAGCACAGATACGCAGTATTTT. Translation gives CASSLVGLAGGSTDTQYF. This chain links TRBV5-1 with TRBJ2-3; 11 bases match TRBD2. CDR1 and CDR2 from the germline V gene are SGHRS and YFSETQ. Unmatched junction bases numbered 6, after V lost 0 bases and J lost 0 bases. The CDR3 spans 18 residues.

The V call is TRBV6-1, the J call TRBJ2-4; tentatively, D is TRBD1 (5 bases). The germline V gene encodes CDR1 MNHNS and CDR2 SASEGT. Trimming removed 3 bases from V and 2 bases from J, with 11 bases in between. The CDR3 extends over 15 amino acids. CDR3 protein: CASSEAGRTKNIQYF. As DNA, the CDR3 is TGTGCCAGCAGTGAGGCAGGGCGAACCAAAAACATTCAGTACTTC.

This clone occurred once. The V gene is TRBV7-9, the J gene TRBJ2-7; perhaps TRBD1 as D (6 bases). This CDR3 region has 13 residues. Between the trimmed V and J ends, which lost 1 base and 5 bases, there was a span of 9 bases. The germline CDR1 and CDR2 sequences are SEHNR and FQNEAQ (reference sequence). CDR3 sequence (DNA): TGTGCCAGCAGCTTAGGCAGGGGCCACGAGCAGTACTTC. Amino acids: CASSLGRGHEQYF.

The count of this clone is one. The chain carries TRBV11-2 and TRBJ2-3; TRBD2 is a possible D gene (5 bases). Germline CDR1 reads SGHAT; CDR2 reads FQNNGV. The CDR3 totals 15 residues. V was clipped by 1 base and J by 6 bases, with 14 bases between them. CDR3 sequence (DNA): TGTGCCAGCAGCTTAGGGAGGCGGAATTTGGATACGCAGTATTTT. Its translation: CASSLGRRNLDTQYF.

J is TRBJ2-2 and V is TRBV6-6; D not certain. The V end was cut by 6 bases, the J end by 1 base, with 9 bases between. Per germline, CDR1 MNHNY and CDR2 SVGAGI (reference sequence). The CDR3 consists of 14 residues. The DNA for the CDR3 is TGTGCCAGCAGCCGAAACAAGAACACCGGGGAGCTGTTTTTT. This sequence encodes CASSRNKNTGELFF.

The J gene is TRBJ2-7, the V gene TRBV6-4, with TRBD2 matching over 7 bases. The germline gives CDR1 MRHNA, CDR2 SNTAGT. The CDR3 has 15 residues. The ends lost 3 bases at V and 4 bases at J; junction bases unmatched: 9. CDR3 DNA: TGTGCCAGCAGTGAAGAAGCGGGACGGCTATACGAGCAGTACTTC. It translates to CASSEEAGRLYEQYF.

The chain employs TRBV4-2 and TRBJ1-3; D perhaps matches TRBD1 (6 bases). The V end was cut by 4 bases, the J end by 2 bases, with 15 bases between. This CDR3 region has 16 residues. Germline V gene sequence: CDR1 LGHNA, CDR2 YNFKEQ. The CDR3 protein is CASSPTSSGAGNTIYF. The CDR3 DNA sequence: TGTGCCAGCAGCCCGACGTCCTCAGGGGCTGGAAACACCATATATTTT.

The chain carries TRBV7-9 and TRBJ2-3; TRBD1 matches 12 bases. CDR3 length: 16 amino acids. CDR1 is SEHNR, CDR2 FQNEAQ, per germline (reference sequence). With 4 bases clipped from V and 6 bases from J, the junction kept 8 bases outside the gene matches. CDR3 protein: CASSSGTGGYWDTQYF. CDR3 bases: TGTGCCAGCAGCTCGGGGACAGGGGGCTATTGGGATACGCAGTATTTT.

The V gene is TRBV5-8, the J gene TRBJ1-1, with 8 bases matching TRBD1. Germline lookup yields CDR1 SGHTS and CDR2 YDEGEE. The CDR3 is 14 amino acids. With 3 bases clipped from V and 0 bases from J, the junction kept 1 base outside the gene matches. CDR3 protein: CASSWGQVNTEAFF. The CDR3 DNA reads as TGTGCCAGCAGCTGGGGACAGGTGAACACTGAAGCTTTCTTT.

The rearrangement uses TRBV14 and TRBJ2-2; 9 nucleotides agree with TRBD2. Germline-derived CDR1 and CDR2 are SGHDN and FVKESK. J lost 3 bases, V lost 4 bases, and 3 bases had no gene match. This CDR3 has 15 residues. The DNA of the CDR3 is TGTGCCAGCAGCCCACGCGGGGGGGACACCGGGGAGCTGTTTTTT. Protein sequence: CASSPRGGDTGELFF. Full variable domain (rest looked up from reference TRBV14 and TRBJ2-2): EAGVTQFPSHSVIEKGQTVTLRCDPISGHDNLYWYRRVMGKEIKFLLHFVKESKQDESGMPNNRFLAERTGGTYSTLKVQPAELEDSGVYFCASSPRGGDTGELFFGEGSRLTVL.

The rearrangement uses TRBV7-2 and TRBJ1-2, with 11 bases that match TRBD1. CDR1 is SGHTA, CDR2 FQGNSA, per germline. Trimming at V came to 3 bases and at J to 3 bases, leaving 3 bases not matched to a gene. The CDR3 runs to 15 residues. The CDR3 loop reads CASSLPGQGDYGYTF. The DNA for the CDR3 is TGTGCCAGCAGCTTGCCGGGACAGGGGGACTATGGCTACACCTTC.

The J gene is TRBJ1-4, the V gene TRBV6-1, with D unclear. The V gene's germline CDR1 is MNHNS and CDR2 SASEGT. Trimming cost V 6 bases and J 1 base, with 9 bases left between them. The CDR3 totals 14 residues. In nucleotides, the CDR3 is TGTGCCAGCAGCCAACGGTTAACTAATGAAAAACTGTTTTTT. Protein sequence: CASSQRLTNEKLFF.

This chain joins TRBV9 and TRBJ1-1; no clear D. Germline values: CDR1 SGDLS, CDR2 YYNGEE. CDR3 length: 14 residues. V lost 0 bases, J lost 1 base, and 7 bases lay in between. DNA of the CDR3: TGTGCCAGCAGCGTAGCTGAGAGGAACACTGAAGCTTTCTTT. It is translated as CASSVAERNTEAFF.

This sequence joins TRBV5-1 and TRBJ2-1, with 7 positions matching TRBD2. Per the germline V gene, CDR1 is SGHRS and CDR2 is YFSETQ. Trimming at V came to 4 bases and at J to 15 bases, leaving 16 bases not matched to a gene. This CDR3 spans 14 amino acids. The CDR3 sequence: CASSLTAGTTTSFF. The CDR3 DNA sequence: TGCGCCAGCAGCCTCACAGCTGGGACTACGACGTCGTTCTTC.

The chain is built from TRBV5-1 and TRBJ1-1, with D possibly being TRBD1 (5 bases). The CDR3 has 17 amino acids. Germline CDR1 and CDR2: SGHRS and YFSETQ. V was shortened by 0 bases and J by 1 base, with 16 bases between the two germline ends. CDR3: CASSLEILGAQNTEAFF. The CDR3 DNA sequence: TGCGCCAGCAGCTTGGAGATTCTTGGGGCGCAGAACACTGAAGCTTTCTTT.

The V gene is TRBV9, the J gene TRBJ1-2, with D perhaps TRBD1 (6 bases). Germline CDR1 reads SGDLS; CDR2 reads YYNGEE. The CDR3 has 13 amino acids. V was cut by 0 bases and J by 6 bases, with 9 bases left in between. The CDR3 loop is CASSVVTGHGYTF. The CDR3 DNA is TGTGCCAGCAGCGTAGTCACAGGGCATGGCTACACCTTC.

This chain connects TRBV10-3 to TRBJ1-3; possibly TRBD1 for D (6 bases). The CDR3 contains 13 residues. V lost 11 bases and J lost 2, with 13 bases in between. Germline-derived CDR1 and CDR2 are ENHRY and SYGVKD. The CDR3 loop reads CASWGGTGNTIYF. In DNA, the CDR3 is TGTGCCTCATGGGGGGGCACTGGAAACACCATATATTTT.

V gene TRBV7-9 combines with J gene TRBJ2-7; 10 bases fit TRBD2. The CDR3 runs to 13 residues. V was clipped by 8 bases and J by 2 bases; unmatched bases: 3. Germline loops: CDR1 SEHNR, CDR2 FQNEAQ (reference sequence). CDR3: CASLLAGAYEQYF. Here the CDR3 DNA reads TGTGCCAGCCTCCTAGCGGGGGCCTACGAGCAGTACTTC.

V usage is TRBV19 and J usage is TRBJ2-3; D not resolved. Germline values: CDR1 LNHDA, CDR2 SQIVND (reference sequence). V lost 8 bases, J lost 3 bases, and 9 bases lay in between. The CDR3 runs 12 residues. This chain's CDR3 is CASSTRTDTQYF. CDR3 DNA: TGTGCCAGTTCGACCAGGACAGATACGCAGTATTTT.

This chain links TRBV7-9 with TRBJ2-7; 8 nucleotides match TRBD2. The CDR3 has 15 residues. V lost 2 bases, J lost 7 bases, and 10 bases stayed unmatched. Germline V gene sequence: CDR1 SEHNR, CDR2 FQNEAQ (reference sequence). In DNA, the CDR3 is TGTGCCAGCAGCTTAACAGGTGGACTAGCTGGGGAGCAGTACTTC. Translated, it gives CASSLTGGLAGEQYF.

This clone has a handful of counts. The V and J genes are TRBV25-1 and TRBJ1-2; maybe TRBD1 (6 bases). Germline CDR1 MGHDK, CDR2 SYGVNS. The V end was cut by 5 bases, the J end by 5 bases, with 12 bases between. The CDR3 runs 13 residues. CDR3 residues: CASSPRGGYGYTF. CDR3 in DNA: TGTGCCAGCAGTCCCAGGGGTGGGTATGGCTACACCTTC.

This clone was observed a few times. This chain joins TRBV10-2 and TRBJ2-2, with a possible D match to TRBD2 (5 bases). Trimming pared 0 bases from V and 2 bases from J, leaving 16 bases between. The CDR3 extends over 18 amino acids. The germline V gene encodes CDR1 WSHSY and CDR2 SAAADI. This chain's CDR3 is CASSESTPTTQNTGELFF. The CDR3 DNA reads as TGCGCCAGCAGTGAGTCGACTCCGACTACCCAAAACACCGGGGAGCTGTTTTTT.

The J gene is TRBJ2-5, the V gene TRBV7-9; D perhaps matches TRBD1 (5 bases). V lost 5 bases, J lost 5 bases, and 18 bases lay in between. The germline V gene encodes CDR1 SEHNR and CDR2 FQNEAQ (reference sequence). CDR3 length: 15 amino acids. The chain's CDR3 is CASSLRSRQWETQYF. Here the CDR3 DNA reads TGTGCCAGCAGCCTCCGATCGAGACAGTGGGAGACCCAGTACTTC. Combining the CDR3 with reference TRBV7-9 and TRBJ2-5 gives the whole variable domain DTGVSQNPRHKITKRGQNVTFRCDPISEHNRLYWYRQTLGQGPEFLTYFQNEAQLEKSRLLSDRFSAERPKGSFSTLEIQRTEQGDSAMYLCASSLRSRQWETQYFGPGTRLLVL.

The genes are TRBV21-1 and TRBJ2-7; TRBD2, the D gene given by the table, was not confirmed from the DNA. TRBV21-1 is recorded as a pseudogene. The CDR3 extends over 17 amino acids. The CDR3 DNA follows: TGTGCCAGCGGATTCACCTTAGAGACTAGCGGGCAATACGAGCAGTACTTC. Protein: CASGFTLETSGQYEQYF.

V usage is TRBV4-1 and J usage is TRBJ1-3; D might be TRBD1 (6 bases). CDR1 is MGHRA and CDR2 is YSYEKL in the germline V gene. With 0 bases removed from V and 1 base from J, the gap between germline ends came to 13 bases. This CDR3 region has 17 residues. CDR3 loop: CASSQDGTGRSGNTIYF. Written as DNA, the CDR3 is TGCGCCAGCAGCCAAGATGGAACAGGGCGGTCTGGAAACACCATATATTTT.